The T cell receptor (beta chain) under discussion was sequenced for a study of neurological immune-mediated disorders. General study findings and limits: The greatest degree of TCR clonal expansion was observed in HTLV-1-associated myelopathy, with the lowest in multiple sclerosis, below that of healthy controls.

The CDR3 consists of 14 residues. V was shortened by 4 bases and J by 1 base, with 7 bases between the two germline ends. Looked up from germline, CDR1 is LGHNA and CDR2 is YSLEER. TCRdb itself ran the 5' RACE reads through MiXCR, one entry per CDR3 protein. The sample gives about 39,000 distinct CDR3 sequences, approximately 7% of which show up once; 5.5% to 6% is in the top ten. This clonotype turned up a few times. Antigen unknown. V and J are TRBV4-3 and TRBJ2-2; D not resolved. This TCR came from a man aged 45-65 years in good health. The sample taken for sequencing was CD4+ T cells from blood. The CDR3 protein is CASSLERNTGELFF. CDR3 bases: TGCGCCAGCAGCCTAGAGAGGAACACCGGGGAGCTGTTTTTT.